These 21 T cell receptor beta chains were sequenced from one sample in a study of blood T cells in healthy people across ages. A J-beta primer mix and a sample-barcoded 5' primer were used in a second PCR of roughly 6 to 11 cycles. TCRdb re-analysed the 5' RACE reads in MiXCR, keeping a single row per CDR3 protein. The sample contains about 760,000 distinct CDR3 sequences, 20% to 25% of which appear only once. The data also belong to a second study, concerning T cells of mothers and their children.

Input material: blood. These receptors were obtained from a boy under 18 in good health.

The V gene is TRBV4-3, the J gene TRBJ1-3; D ambiguous. The germline V gene encodes CDR1 LGHNA and CDR2 YSLEER. V lost 1 base and J lost 0, with 7 bases in between. The CDR3 loop spans 15 amino acids. CDR3 sequence (DNA): TGCGCCAGCAGCCAAGTTGGGGACTCTGGAAACACCATATATTTT. This encodes CASSQVGDSGNTIYF.

V usage is TRBV20-1 and J usage is TRBJ2-1; possible D gene TRBD2, 6 bases. V dropped 4 bases and J dropped 0 bases, with 22 bases sitting between them. This CDR3 has 18 residues. The germline V gene encodes CDR1 DFQATT and CDR2 SNEGSKA (reference sequence). CDR3 sequence (DNA): TGCAGTGCTAACCTGCTAATTAGCGGCTTATTCTCCTACAATGAGCAGTTCTTC. Its translation is CSANLLISGLFSYNEQFF.

In its sample, this clonotype was seen a few times. The chain couples TRBV6-5 to TRBJ1-5, with D unresolved. The CDR3 has 10 amino acids. Trimming cost V 8 bases and J 7 bases, with 6 bases left between them. Germline assignment: CDR1 MNHEY and CDR2 SVGAGI. Here the CDR3 reads CASGEQPQHF. The CDR3 DNA sequence: TGTGCCAGCGGGGAGCAGCCCCAGCATTTT.

This clonotype was observed a few times. V and J are TRBV10-3 and TRBJ2-7, with D possibly being TRBD2 (6 bases). CDR3 length: 15 residues. V gave up 0 bases and J gave up 1 base, with 10 bases separating them. Germline V gene sequence: CDR1 ENHRY, CDR2 SYGVKD. The CDR3 reads CAISESGGESYEQYF. As DNA, the CDR3 is TGTGCCATCAGTGAGTCGGGGGGTGAATCCTACGAGCAGTACTTC.

This clonotype has just one count. The gene calls are TRBV5-4 and TRBJ2-1; 10 bases line up with TRBD2. Germline CDR1 SGHNT, CDR2 YYREEE (reference sequence). The junction had 11 bases not matched to a gene; V was cut back by 4 bases and J by 7 bases. This CDR3 comprises 16 residues. This CDR3 is CASSTALAGAWNEQFF. In DNA, the CDR3 is TGTGCCAGCAGCACGGCCCTAGCGGGAGCATGGAATGAGCAGTTCTTC.

The chain is built from TRBV27 and TRBJ2-1; 13 nucleotides match TRBD2. Germline assignment: CDR1 MNHEY and CDR2 SMNVEV (reference sequence). V shed 5 bases and J 5 bases; nucleotides not matched to a gene: 9. CDR3 length: 17 residues. The CDR3 is CASSLRTSGGFNNEQFF. The CDR3, as DNA: TGTGCCAGCAGTCTCCGGACTAGCGGGGGCTTCAACAATGAGCAGTTCTTC.

This chain joins TRBV9 and TRBJ2-2; D may be TRBD1 (6 bases). Germline V CDR1 and CDR2: SGDLS, YYNGEE. This CDR3 has 14 residues. V lost 0 bases to trimming and J lost 5 bases, with 8 bases between them. CDR3 DNA sequence: TGTGCCAGCAGCGTAGCGGGACAAACCGGGGAGCTGTTTTTT. It translates to CASSVAGQTGELFF.

The chain links TRBV6-5 to TRBJ2-1; D is perhaps TRBD2 (6 bases). Germline V gene sequence: CDR1 MNHEY, CDR2 SVGAGI. The length of the CDR3 is 15 residues. V was clipped by 6 bases and J by 4 bases, with 16 bases between them. CDR3 sequence reads: CASSPVTSRYNEQFF. The CDR3 DNA is TGTGCCAGCAGCCCTGTTACTAGCAGGTACAATGAGCAGTTCTTC.

The chain has TRBV5-6 and TRBJ2-5; TRBD2 aligns across 10 bases. The closer fit of TRBJ2-1 to the DNA end suggests the J call may be wrong. CDR3 length: 15 residues. From germline, CDR1 is SGHDT and CDR2 YYEEEE. The DNA for the CDR3 is TGTGCCAGCAGCTTGGATTTCGTAGCGGGAGGTGAGCAGTTCTTC. Protein product: CASSLDFVAGGEQFF.

This chain connects TRBV11-3 to TRBJ1-6; no clear D. Looked up from germline, CDR1 is SGHNT and CDR2 is YENEEA. The V end lost 4 bases, the J end lost 4 bases, and 8 bases lay between the germline ends. The CDR3 length is 14 residues. DNA of the CDR3: TGTGCCAGCAGCTACGCCGCGTATAATTCACCCCTCCACTTT. Amino acids: CASSYAAYNSPLHF.

This clonotype was observed a handful of times. Relative to the germline gene, one junction end is altered; a read error may explain this. The V gene is TRBV5-1, the J gene TRBJ2-5; D gene uncertain. The length of the CDR3 is 14 residues. Germline assignment: CDR1 SGHRS and CDR2 YFSETQ. CDR3 DNA sequence: TGCGCCAGCGGCTTGGCGGCCAGTAAAGAGACCCAGTACTTC. Protein product: CASGLAASKETQYF.

The chain links TRBV29-1 to TRBJ2-5; 7 bases fit TRBD1. This CDR3 contains 12 residues. CDR1 SQVTM and CDR2 ANQGSEA come from the germline V gene. The V gene end was trimmed by 4 bases and the J gene end by 5 bases; junction bases not matched to a gene: 4. CDR3 amino acids: CSVANRGETQYF. Here the CDR3 DNA reads TGCAGCGTTGCTAACAGGGGTGAGACCCAGTACTTC.

This clonotype showed up many times. The chain carries TRBV20-1 and TRBJ2-4, with 7 bases aligning to TRBD2. There are 15 residues in the CDR3. The V gene end was trimmed by 3 bases and the J gene end by 0 bases; junction bases not matched to a gene: 5. Germline V gene sequence: CDR1 DFQATT, CDR2 SNEGSKA (reference sequence). The DNA of the CDR3 is TGCAGTGCTAGGGAGGGGAGGGCAGCCAAAAACATTCAGTACTTC. It codes for CSAREGRAAKNIQYF.

The gene calls are TRBV29-1 and TRBJ2-5, with 7 positions matching TRBD2. Trimming removed 0 bases from V and 4 bases from J; junction bases left unmatched: 8. Germline CDR1 SQVTM, CDR2 ANQGSEA. The CDR3 runs 15 residues. CDR3 nucleotides: TGCAGCGTTGAAGAGGGGCGGGGGTACCGAGAGACCCAGTACTTC. It specifies CSVEEGRGYRETQYF.

The chain uses TRBV2 and TRBJ2-5, with 9 bases aligning to TRBD2. Germline V CDR1 and CDR2: SNHLY, FYNNEI. The CDR3 extends over 15 amino acids. After removal of 6 bases from V and 2 bases from J, the junction contained 7 bases not matched to a gene. This chain's CDR3 is CASRFNSGGQETQYF. In DNA form, the CDR3 reads TGTGCCAGCAGATTTAATAGCGGGGGACAAGAGACCCAGTACTTC.

The chain recombines TRBV6-2 or TRBV6-3 with TRBJ2-2; no reliable D call. The ends were cut back, 6 bases at V and 4 bases at J, with 15 bases in the middle. This CDR3 is built from 15 residues. The V gene's germline CDR1 is MNHEY and CDR2 SVGEGT. The CDR3 nucleotides read TGTGCCAGCAGCTCGGACCGGCGACCCACCGGGGAGCTGTTTTTT. Its translation: CASSSDRRPTGELFF.

This chain links TRBV5-1 with TRBJ2-7; D is unclear. The CDR3 is made up of 14 amino acids. Germline-derived CDR1 and CDR2 are SGHRS and YFSETQ. The germline V and J ends were trimmed by 0 bases and 2 bases, with 9 bases remaining between them. CDR3 in amino acids: CASSLDGSPYEQYF. In nucleotides, the CDR3 is TGCGCCAGCAGCTTGGATGGGTCCCCCTACGAGCAGTACTTC.

V gene TRBV11-1 combines with J gene TRBJ1-6, with 9 bases aligning to TRBD1. Per germline, CDR1 SGHAT and CDR2 FQDESV (reference sequence). The ends lost 8 bases at V and 5 bases at J; junction bases unmatched: 7. The CDR3 totals 15 residues. CDR3 nucleotide sequence: TGTGCCAGCGCCCTCGGGACAGGGAATAATTCACCCCTCCACTTT. It specifies CASALGTGNNSPLHF.

The V and J genes are TRBV3-1 and TRBJ2-5; D might be TRBD1 (5 bases). V was clipped by 5 bases and J by 0 bases, with 16 bases between them. Germline assignment: CDR1 LGHDT and CDR2 YNNKEL (reference sequence). The CDR3 extends over 16 amino acids. The CDR3 region has the DNA TGTGCCAGCAGCTTCCGACAGCGAAGGTACCAAGAGACCCAGTACTTC. Protein: CASSFRQRRYQETQYF.

The V and J genes are TRBV29-1 and TRBJ2-3; D uncertain. CDR3 length: 14 amino acids. Germline V lookup: CDR1 SQVTM, CDR2 ANQGSEA. With 4 bases removed from V and 1 base from J, the gap between germline ends came to 12 bases. The CDR3 DNA is TGCAGCGTTGTAGGGCTCCAGGGCACAGATACGCAGTATTTT. Translating gives CSVVGLQGTDTQYF.

This clonotype was seen only a few times. CDR3 protein: CASSVKREGNTYNEQFF. For the CDR3, the DNA is TGTGCCAGCAGTGTGAAACGGGAGGGTAATACCTACAATGAGCAGTTCTTC. This rearrangement joins TRBV2 to TRBJ2-1, with 8 bases aligning to TRBD2. Germline V gene sequence: CDR1 SNHLY, CDR2 FYNNEI. The CDR3 is made up of 17 amino acids. With 4 bases clipped from V and 2 bases from J, the junction kept 10 bases outside the gene matches.